This TCR beta chain was identified during a study of early T cells in non-severe SARS-CoV-2 infection. Study details: Chains from this unsorted whole-blood bulk RNA could not be paired.

Regarding the study as a whole: Matches to VDJdb favored anti-spike CD8 responses and missed private and CD4 specificities.

This clonotype was detected ten times or more. Its antigen is not identified. Germline-derived CDR1 and CDR2 are SGHTA and FQGNSA. The CDR3 length is 14 residues. With 5 bases clipped from V and 4 bases from J, the junction kept 7 bases outside the gene matches. Separate cDNA molecules each had unique molecular identifiers attached to them. TCRdb called the 5' RACE reads again in MiXCR, with one record for every CDR3 protein. In the table there are 65,000 to 90,000 distinct CDR3 sequences, 10% to 15% of which are singletons. Sequenced input: whole blood. The source is an adult who was a healthcare worker with PCR-confirmed SARS-CoV-2 infection or an uninfected control (not recorded which). The chain joins TRBV7-2 to TRBJ2-5; 7 bases are shared with TRBD2. The CDR3 loop reads CASSAGEVLETQYF. The CDR3 DNA reads as TGTGCCAGCAGCGCGGGAGAGGTCTTAGAGACCCAGTACTTC.